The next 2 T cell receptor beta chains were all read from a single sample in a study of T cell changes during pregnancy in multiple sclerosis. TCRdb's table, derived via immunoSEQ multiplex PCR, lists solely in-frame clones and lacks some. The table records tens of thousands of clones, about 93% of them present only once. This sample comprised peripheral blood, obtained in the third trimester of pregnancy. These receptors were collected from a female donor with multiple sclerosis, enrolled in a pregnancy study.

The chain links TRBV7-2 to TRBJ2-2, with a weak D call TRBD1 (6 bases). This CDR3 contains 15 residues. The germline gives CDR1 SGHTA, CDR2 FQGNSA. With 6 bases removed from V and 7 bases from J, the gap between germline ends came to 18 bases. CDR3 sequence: CASSPGQLFGGELFF. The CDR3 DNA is TGTGCCAGCAGTCCCGGACAGTTATTCGGCGGGGAGCTGTTTTTT.

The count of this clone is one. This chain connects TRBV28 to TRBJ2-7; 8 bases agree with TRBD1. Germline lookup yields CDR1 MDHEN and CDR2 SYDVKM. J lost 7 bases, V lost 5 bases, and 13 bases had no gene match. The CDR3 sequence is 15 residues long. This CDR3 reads CASSPPTGVLGEQYF. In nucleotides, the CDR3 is TGTGCCAGCAGTCCCCCGACAGGGGTCCTCGGAGAGCAGTACTTC.